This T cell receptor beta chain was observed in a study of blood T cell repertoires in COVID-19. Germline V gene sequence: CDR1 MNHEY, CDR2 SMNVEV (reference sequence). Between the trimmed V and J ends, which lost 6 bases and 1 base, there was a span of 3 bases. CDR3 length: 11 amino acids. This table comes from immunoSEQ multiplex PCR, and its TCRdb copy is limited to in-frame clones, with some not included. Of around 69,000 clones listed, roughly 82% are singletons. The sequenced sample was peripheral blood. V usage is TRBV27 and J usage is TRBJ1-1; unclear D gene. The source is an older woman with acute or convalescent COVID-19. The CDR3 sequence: CASRQNTEAFF. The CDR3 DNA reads TGTGCCAGCAGACAGAACACTGAAGCTTTCTTT.